The 11 T cell receptor beta chains below all came from one sample that was sequenced in a study of blood T cell repertoires in COVID-19 (TCRdb year 2020). Libraries were built with the immunoSEQ multiplex PCR assay. TCRdb limited this immuneACCESS table to in-frame rearrangements with V and J called. A share of clones is missing; checked studies link under half to unresolved V genes, and the rest is unexplained. The sample profile shows approximately 130,000 clones; approximately 85% of them were found once. The ten largest account for 9.5% to 15% of the sample. Sequenced material: peripheral blood. These receptors came from a human donor in a cohort sampled during active COVID-19.

The chain recombines TRBV6-5 with TRBJ1-2; D unresolved. The CDR3 has 13 residues. V gave up 11 bases and J gave up 4 bases, with 17 bases separating them. CDR1 is MNHEY and CDR2 is SVGAGI in the germline V gene. In nucleotides, the CDR3 is TGTGCCGGAGGTGCAAAGTTTCCCTATGGCTACACCTTC. It codes for CAGGAKFPYGYTF.

The V and J genes are TRBV15 and TRBJ1-4; D perhaps matches TRBD1 (6 bases). Between the trimmed V and J ends, which lost 4 bases and 1 base, there was a span of 13 bases. The CDR3 consists of 16 residues. The V gene's germline CDR1 is LNHNV and CDR2 YYDKDF (reference sequence). The CDR3 is CATSKLGGGTNEKLFF. Written as DNA, the CDR3 is TGTGCCACCAGCAAGCTAGGGGGGGGAACTAATGAAAAACTGTTTTTT.

This sequence joins TRBV4-1 and TRBJ2-7; 13 nucleotides agree with TRBD2. This CDR3 is 15 amino acids long. Germline values: CDR1 MGHRA, CDR2 YSYEKL. J lost 7 bases, V lost 0 bases, and 3 bases had no gene match. The CDR3 region has the DNA TGCGCCAGCAGCCAAGACCCGGGACTAGCGGGGGAGCAGTACTTC. It yields the protein CASSQDPGLAGEQYF.

The CDR3 loop reads CASSPLRDRSTDTQYF. The CDR3 DNA is TGTGCCAGCAGCCCCCTCCGGGACAGGAGCACAGATACGCAGTATTTT. The J gene is TRBJ2-3, the V gene TRBV14, with 8 bases matching TRBD1. CDR1 is SGHDN, CDR2 FVKESK, per germline. The J segment lost 0 bases and the V segment lost 4 bases, leaving 6 bases of the junction unmatched. The CDR3 loop spans 16 amino acids.

The CDR3 bases are TGTGCCAGCAGTGATATCTCTGGTCTACAAGAGACCCAGTACTTC. Amino acid sequence: CASSDISGLQETQYF. The genes are TRBV25-1 and TRBJ2-5, with no clear D. Trimming removed 3 bases at V and 2 bases at J, with 13 bases between. The CDR3 is 15 amino acids. CDR1 and CDR2 from the germline V gene are MGHDK and SYGVNS.

This chain links TRBV7-8 with TRBJ2-2; D is perhaps TRBD2 (6 bases). The CDR3 sequence is 16 residues long. The germline V gene has CDR1 SGHVS and CDR2 FQNEAQ. Trimming removed 2 bases at V and 0 bases at J, with 10 bases between. CDR3 sequence reads: CASSLSRGSNTGELFF. In DNA form, the CDR3 reads TGTGCCAGCAGCTTATCTCGGGGGTCGAACACCGGGGAGCTGTTTTTT. The complete variable domain, with remaining parts taken from reference TRBV7-8 and TRBJ2-2, reads GAGVSQSPRYKVAKRGQDVALRCDPISGHVSLFWYQQALGQGPEFLTYFQNEAQLDKSGLPSDRFFAERPEGSVSTLKIQRTQQEDSAVYLCASSLSRGSNTGELFFGEGSRLTVL.

The chain combines TRBV29-1 with TRBJ2-7; D is possibly TRBD1 (6 bases). The germline V and J ends were trimmed by 6 bases and 4 bases, with 22 bases remaining between them. The germline gives CDR1 SQVTM, CDR2 ANQGSEA. This CDR3 has 15 residues. The CDR3: CSVEGWGTNYYEQYF. CDR3 in DNA: TGCAGCGTCGAGGGGTGGGGGACAAACTATTACGAGCAGTACTTC.

The V gene is TRBV28, the J gene TRBJ1-2; D is unresolved. Looked up from germline, CDR1 is MDHEN and CDR2 is SYDVKM. There are 13 residues in the CDR3. Trimming took 3 bases from V and 6 from J, leaving 11 bases between them. CDR3 DNA sequence: TGTGCCAGCAGTTTCCCACTCGGGGATGGCTACACCTTC. Translation gives CASSFPLGDGYTF.

The rearrangement links TRBV5-4 to TRBJ1-1, with D possibly matching TRBD1 (5 bases). Trimming pared 0 bases from V and 1 base from J, leaving 7 bases between. CDR1 is SGHNT, CDR2 YYREEE, per germline (reference sequence). The CDR3 length is 14 residues. Here the CDR3 reads CASSLGGGNTEAFF. DNA for the CDR3: TGTGCCAGCAGCTTGGGCGGGGGGAACACTGAAGCTTTCTTT.

This clone was observed a handful of times. The chain joins TRBV3-1 (or the pseudogene TRBV3-2) to TRBJ1-2; TRBD1 agrees at 8 bases. The V segment lost 4 bases and the J segment 6 bases; nucleotides outside the gene matches: 4. Germline loops: CDR1 LGHDT, CDR2 YNNKEL (reference sequence). CDR3 length: 13 amino acids. CDR3 amino acids: CASSRPTGDGYTF. The CDR3, as DNA: TGTGCCAGCAGCCGTCCGACAGGGGATGGCTACACCTTC.

This clone was seen a single time. This rearrangement joins TRBV5-1 to TRBJ2-7, with TRBD2 identical over 10 bases. The CDR3 sequence is 14 residues long. V dropped 0 bases and J dropped 4; count of bases not matched to a gene: 1. Per germline, CDR1 SGHRS and CDR2 YFSETQ. The CDR3 DNA sequence: TGCGCCAGCAGCTTGGGTAGCGGGGGGTACGAGCAGTACTTC. Its protein is CASSLGSGGYEQYF.